This T cell receptor beta chain was observed in a study of blood T cell repertoires in COVID-19. Study in general: The United States, Italy and Spain supplied acute and convalescent COVID-19 samples. The cDNA or gDNA used as material had been derived from T cells, B-cell-depleted T cells, or PBMCs.

The table lists this clone with a few counts. Some clones are missing from TCRdb's copy, which holds only in-frame ones; the method was immunoSEQ multiplex PCR. The sample includes almost 400,000 clones, roughly 90% of them seen just once. CDR3 length: 13 amino acids. Trimming removed 7 bases at V and 8 bases at J, with 17 bases between. Those enrolled, adults aged 18 to 89 years, came from about two dozen US areas. Clinical history as reported by participants underpinned cohort assignment. The sequenced sample consisted of PBMCs or T cells enriched from blood (not recorded which). The genes are TRBV12-3 or TRBV12-4 and TRBJ1-2, with a possible D match to TRBD1 (5 bases). The source is a woman under 40 with acute COVID-19. CDR3 region: CASNHNGQAGYTF. The CDR3 DNA sequence: TGTGCCAGCAACCACAACGGACAAGCGGGCTACACCTTC.